This T cell receptor beta chain derives from a study of neurological immune-mediated disorders. On the study more broadly: The approximately 34 patients with multiple sclerosis comprised some 30 relapsing-remitting cases and 3 secondary progressive cases.

Looked up from germline, CDR1 is DFQATT and CDR2 is SNEGSKA (reference sequence). This CDR3 is built from 13 residues. Trimming cost V 5 bases and J 2 bases, with 12 bases left between them. For the unsorted libraries, 2 million PBMCs stored at -80 C served as input. The cDNA was generated through 5'RACE incorporating 10-nucleotide random UMIs. TCRdb used MiXCR to reprocess the 5' RACE reads, holding one entry per CDR3 protein. The profile covers approximately 66,000 distinct CDR3 sequences, with nearly 3.5% appearing a single time and about 3.5% taken by the ten largest. This clonotype was seen at least ten times. Its antigen remains unidentified. General observations from the study: No expanded-clone CDR3 amino acid sequence recurred across subjects, suggesting private TCR-beta repertoires.

This chain connects TRBV20-1 to TRBJ1-2; possibly TRBD1 for D (5 bases). The sample comprised PBMCs. This sequence originates from a man aged 35-49 years with multiple sclerosis. CDR3 sequence (DNA): TGCAGTGCTGGCCGACAGTCCAACTATGGCTACACCTTC. Its translation is CSAGRQSNYGYTF.